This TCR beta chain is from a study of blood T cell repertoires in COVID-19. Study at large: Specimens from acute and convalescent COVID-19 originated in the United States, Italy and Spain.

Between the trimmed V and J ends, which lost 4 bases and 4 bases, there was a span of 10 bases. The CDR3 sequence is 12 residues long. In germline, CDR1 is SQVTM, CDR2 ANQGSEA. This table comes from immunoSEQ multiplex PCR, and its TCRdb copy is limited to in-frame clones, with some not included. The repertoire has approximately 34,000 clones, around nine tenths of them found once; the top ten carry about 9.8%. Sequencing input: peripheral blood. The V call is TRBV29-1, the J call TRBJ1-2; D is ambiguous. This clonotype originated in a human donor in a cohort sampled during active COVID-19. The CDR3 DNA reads TGCAGCGTTGCGACTGTCTTCTATGGCTACACCTTC. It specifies CSVATVFYGYTF.